Only a few counts were recorded for the clone carrying this TCR beta chain. Germline CDR1 MNHEY, CDR2 SVGAGI. The CDR3 contains 13 residues. Trimming cost V 7 bases and J 3 bases, with 13 bases left between them. Per the original data handling: Estimation of nucleated cell counts relied on the amplification of reference gene primers. TCRdb keeps only in-frame clones here, not all; method: immunoSEQ multiplex PCR. D and trimming were read from the DNA, whereas the V and J calls and clone size are those reported in that table. Altogether some 170,000 clones are present, about 87% being singletons, with the ten largest covering under 15%. The data were taken from a study of blood T cell repertoires in COVID-19. For the study at large: The analysed material was cDNA or gDNA that came from T cells, B-cell-depleted T cells, or PBMCs.

The source material was peripheral blood. This receptor was obtained from a woman aged 70-85 years with COVID-19, enrolled during active disease. The V call is TRBV6-5, the J call TRBJ2-7; D is possibly TRBD1 (6 bases). The CDR3 coding sequence is TGTGCCAGCAAGATGGGGGACAACTACGAGCAGTACTTC. Protein product: CASKMGDNYEQYF.